These 30 T cell receptor beta chains were sequenced from one sample in a study of OX40 agonist ivuxolimab in advanced cancers. Data came from immunoSEQ multiplex PCR; TCRdb stores just in-frame clones and leaves some out. The sample has more than 90,000 clones; about 80% are singletons. This sample comprised CD4+ or CD8+ T cells sorted from blood, obtained in a trial of the OX40 agonist ivuxolimab. Receptors were obtained from an adult with an advanced solid tumor such as melanoma, head and neck, liver or kidney cancer.

The chain recombines TRBV19 with TRBJ2-4, with 12 bases identical to TRBD1. This CDR3 is 18 amino acids long. Germline values: CDR1 LNHDA, CDR2 SQIVND (reference sequence). Trimming removed 3 bases from V and 2 bases from J; junction bases left unmatched: 8. CDR3 in DNA: TGTGCCAGTAGTATCTCCGGGACAGGGGGCACTACCAAAAACATTCAGTACTTC. It codes for CASSISGTGGTTKNIQYF.

This clone was detected once. V gene TRBV19 combines with J gene TRBJ2-7; D unresolved. This CDR3 is 14 amino acids long. CDR1 LNHDA and CDR2 SQIVND come from the germline V gene (reference sequence). Trimming took off 3 bases at V and 3 bases at J, with 12 bases between the two ends. CDR3 sequence: CASSISQTFYEQYF. CDR3 nucleotides: TGTGCCAGTAGTATTAGTCAGACCTTCTACGAGCAGTACTTC. The full variable domain, its missing parts supplied by reference TRBV19 and TRBJ2-7, is DGGITQSPKYLFRKEGQNVTLSCEQNLNHDAMYWYRQDPGQGLRLIYYSQIVNDFQKGDIAEGYSVSREKKESFPLTVTSAQKNPTAFYLCASSISQTFYEQYFGPGTRLTVT.

CDR3 nucleotides: TGTGCCAGCAGCCTGAGCGGAACCGTGCTGGAGACCCAGTACTTC. Amino acid sequence: CASSLSGTVLETQYF. The rearrangement uses TRBV9 and TRBJ2-5; maybe TRBD2 (5 bases). Between the trimmed V and J ends, which lost 4 bases and 5 bases, there was a span of 18 bases. CDR3 length equals 15 residues. Looked up from germline, CDR1 is SGDLS and CDR2 is YYNGEE.

The chain links TRBV4-2 to TRBJ1-2; 9 nucleotides agree with TRBD1. Germline CDR1 reads LGHNA; CDR2 reads YNFKEQ. After removal of 6 bases from V and 5 bases from J, the junction contained 10 bases not matched to a gene. This CDR3 comprises 15 residues. CDR3 amino acids: CASREEGQGLYGYTF. In nucleotides, the CDR3 is TGTGCCAGCAGAGAAGAGGGACAGGGATTATATGGCTACACCTTC.

The J gene is TRBJ1-2, the V gene TRBV28, with D tentatively TRBD1 (5 bases). CDR3 length equals 15 residues. Trimming removed 5 bases at V and 0 bases at J, with 13 bases between. Germline V lookup: CDR1 MDHEN, CDR2 SYDVKM. The CDR3 protein is CASSPGTGANYGYTF. CDR3 DNA sequence: TGTGCCAGCAGTCCCGGGACGGGGGCTAACTATGGCTACACCTTC.

This chain joins TRBV30 and TRBJ1-2; possible D gene TRBD1, 5 bases. The germline CDR1 and CDR2 sequences are GTSNPN and SVGIG (reference sequence). Trimming pared 2 bases from V and 4 bases from J, leaving 17 bases between. The CDR3 consists of 15 residues. CDR3 residues: CAWSPRGRPVYGYTF. The CDR3 nucleotides read TGTGCCTGGAGTCCCCGGGGACGGCCTGTCTATGGCTACACCTTC.

The chain's CDR3 is CASSRDRTGNTIYF. The CDR3, as DNA: TGTGCCAGCAGCCGGGACAGGACTGGAAACACCATATATTTT. This chain connects TRBV7-9 to TRBJ1-3; the match to TRBD1 covers 8 bases. The V gene's germline CDR1 is SEHNR and CDR2 FQNEAQ (reference sequence). V lost 5 bases, J lost 2 bases, and 2 bases stayed unmatched. The length of the CDR3 is 14 residues.

This chain links TRBV9 with TRBJ2-7; D possibly corresponds to TRBD2 (5 bases). Trimming shortened V by 4 bases and J by 6 bases, and 23 bases separated the two germline ends. The CDR3 is made up of 16 amino acids. CDR1 is SGDLS, CDR2 YYNGEE, per germline. The CDR3 loop is CASSPPWGASSAEQYF. The CDR3 DNA follows: TGTGCCAGCAGCCCCCCCTGGGGTGCTAGCTCTGCCGAGCAGTACTTC.

This chain links TRBV9 with TRBJ2-7; D remains unclear. The CDR3 spans 12 residues. V lost 3 bases to trimming and J lost 0 bases, with 4 bases between them. CDR1 is SGDLS and CDR2 is YYNGEE in the germline V gene. CDR3 sequence: CASSANSYEQYF. As DNA, the CDR3 is TGTGCCAGCAGCGCCAACTCCTACGAGCAGTACTTC.

This rearrangement joins TRBV5-1 to TRBJ2-5; 8 bases line up with TRBD1. This CDR3 is built from 16 residues. In germline, CDR1 is SGHRS, CDR2 YFSETQ. V lost 4 bases and J lost 7; bases outside the gene matches: 15. CDR3 loop: CASSTRDRSSLRTQYF. CDR3 bases: TGCGCCAGCAGCACCCGGGACAGGTCCTCGCTACGGACCCAGTACTTC.

This rearrangement joins TRBV19 to TRBJ1-2; D may be TRBD1 (5 bases). Per germline, CDR1 LNHDA and CDR2 SQIVND (reference sequence). Trimming left V 3 bases short and J 8 bases short, with 19 bases between. The CDR3 length is 15 residues. The CDR3 nucleotides are TGTGCCAGTAGTATTAAAACCGGGACGCCGGAAGGCTACACCTTC. Translation gives CASSIKTGTPEGYTF.

Written as DNA, the CDR3 is TGTGCCAGCAGCTTAGGGCAGGGGGCGGCTGAAAAACTGTTTTTT. The encoded protein is CASSLGQGAAEKLFF. The gene calls are TRBV7-6 and TRBJ1-4; 8 nucleotides line up with TRBD1. V was clipped by 1 base and J by 7 bases; unmatched bases: 5. This CDR3 is built from 15 residues. In germline, CDR1 is SGHVS, CDR2 FNYEAQ.

The J gene is TRBJ1-2, the V gene TRBV7-2, with a tentative D call TRBD1 (5 bases). The CDR3 sequence is 14 residues long. The germline V gene has CDR1 SGHTA and CDR2 FQGNSA. The germline V and J ends were trimmed by 5 bases and 4 bases, with 14 bases remaining between them. The CDR3 bases are TGTGCCAGCAGCCCCCTGGGGGGTGGCTATGGCTACACCTTC. It is translated as CASSPLGGGYGYTF.

The gene calls are TRBV15 and TRBJ2-3; D call uncertain. The germline CDR1 and CDR2 sequences are LNHNV and YYDKDF (reference sequence). This CDR3 is built from 13 residues. V dropped 0 bases and J dropped 10 bases, with 11 bases sitting between them. The CDR3 coding sequence is TGTGCCACCAGCAGAGATCTCGGGCGTGCGCAGTATTTT. Translation gives CATSRDLGRAQYF.

This chain connects TRBV19 to TRBJ2-2; D could derive from TRBD1 or TRBD2 (6 bases each). Germline V gives CDR1 LNHDA, CDR2 SQIVND (reference sequence). This CDR3 contains 15 residues. The ends were cut back, 11 bases at V and 3 bases at J, with 19 bases in the middle. The CDR3 nucleotides read TGTGCCTCTTCCCGCGGGGACATTCACACCGGGGAGCTGTTTTTT. It codes for CASSRGDIHTGELFF. Variable domain in full (rest from reference TRBV19 and TRBJ2-2): DGGITQSPKYLFRKEGQNVTLSCEQNLNHDAMYWYRQDPGQGLRLIYYSQIVNDFQKGDIAEGYSVSREKKESFPLTVTSAQKNPTAFYLCASSRGDIHTGELFFGEGSRLTVL.

The rearrangement uses TRBV15 and TRBJ1-5; D is uncertain. The V gene lost 1 base and the J gene lost 5 bases, with 12 bases spanning the gap. This CDR3 is built from 15 residues. In germline, CDR1 is LNHNV, CDR2 YYDKDF (reference sequence). CDR3 nucleotides: TGTGCCACCAGCAGAGCTTTGAAACCCGATCAGCCCCAGCATTTT. Translating it yields CATSRALKPDQPQHF.

CDR3 nucleotide sequence: TGCGCCAGCAGCCAACAGGACTCTTTAGGGGAGCAGTACTTC. Translating it yields CASSQQDSLGEQYF. The J gene is TRBJ2-7, the V gene TRBV4-1; maybe TRBD2 (5 bases). Deletions cut 2 bases from V and 7 bases from J, with 15 bases between. Germline V gene lookup returns CDR1 MGHRA and CDR2 YSYEKL. This CDR3 region has 14 residues.

This chain uses TRBV6-1 with TRBJ1-5; TRBD1 matches at 7 bases. V was pared by 0 bases and J by 7 bases, with 6 bases of the junction left unmatched. This CDR3 has 15 residues. From germline, CDR1 is MNHNS and CDR2 SASEGT. This CDR3 reads CASSEAQRGRQPQHF. CDR3 coding DNA: TGTGCCAGCAGTGAAGCGCAAAGGGGGCGACAGCCCCAGCATTTT.

This clone occurred once. This sequence joins TRBV7-2 and TRBJ1-4, with 7 nucleotides matching TRBD1. The CDR3 is 14 amino acids. Germline V gene data show CDR1 as SGHTA and CDR2 as FQGNSA. J gave up 8 bases and V 5 bases, and 8 bases lay outside the gene matches. Here the CDR3 reads CASSPGGDDEKLFF. CDR3 bases: TGTGCCAGCAGCCCAGGGGGGGATGACGAAAAACTGTTTTTT.

V is TRBV7-3 and J is TRBJ2-1; 9 nucleotides match TRBD1. Trimming cost V 2 bases and J 6 bases; bases outside gene matches: 8. CDR3 length: 16 residues. CDR1 is SGHTA, CDR2 FQGTGA, per germline. CDR3 loop: CASSLGSQGALNEQFF. CDR3 sequence (DNA): TGTGCCAGCAGCTTAGGATCACAGGGGGCGCTCAATGAGCAGTTCTTC.

The V call is TRBV6-6, the J call TRBJ2-3; 7 nucleotides match TRBD1. Germline trimming cut 0 bases from V and 8 bases from J; bases unmatched to any gene: 2. Germline V lookup: CDR1 MNHNY, CDR2 SVGAGI (reference sequence). The CDR3 spans 13 residues. DNA for the CDR3: TGTGCCAGCAGTTACTCCCCAGGGGGTACGCAGTATTTT. This codes for CASSYSPGGTQYF.

The chain couples TRBV19 to TRBJ2-3, with D possibly being TRBD2 (6 bases). The CDR3 has 14 amino acids. The germline V and J ends were trimmed by 6 bases and 4 bases, with 14 bases remaining between them. Germline CDR1 LNHDA, CDR2 SQIVND (reference sequence). CDR3 sequence (DNA): TGTGCCAGTAGGGCGGGACGCAACGCAGATACGCAGTATTTT. It codes for CASRAGRNADTQYF.

J is TRBJ1-4 and V is TRBV9; no clear D. V lost 0 bases to trimming and J lost 2 bases, with 8 bases between them. This CDR3 spans 15 amino acids. Germline V lookup: CDR1 SGDLS, CDR2 YYNGEE. CDR3 nucleotide sequence: TGTGCCAGCAGCGTAGGTCTGTTGACTAATGAAAAACTGTTTTTT. It codes for CASSVGLLTNEKLFF.

V gene TRBV5-8 combines with J gene TRBJ1-5, with 8 bases fitting TRBD1. The trim removed 4 bases at V and 4 bases at J, leaving 10 bases unmatched. This CDR3 is 16 amino acids long. The germline gives CDR1 SGHTS, CDR2 YDEGEE. CDR3 coding DNA: TGTGCCAGCAGCAGATTCAGACAGGGGATAAATCAGCCCCAGCATTTT. Its translation: CASSRFRQGINQPQHF.

V usage is TRBV6-1 and J usage is TRBJ2-7; 7 bases fit TRBD1. The CDR3 runs 15 residues. Trimming cost V 6 bases and J 4 bases; bases outside gene matches: 12. Germline CDR1 and CDR2: MNHNS and SASEGT. The CDR3 here is CASRRSVQGRYEQYF. The CDR3 DNA sequence: TGTGCCAGCAGGCGTTCGGTACAGGGGCGATACGAGCAGTACTTC.

This chain uses TRBV28 with TRBJ1-5, with a possible D match to TRBD1 (6 bases). This CDR3 contains 13 residues. Trimming pared 7 bases from V and 5 bases from J, leaving 12 bases between. Germline values: CDR1 MDHEN, CDR2 SYDVKM. CDR3 coding DNA: TGTGCCAGCACCCCAGGGGTGGATCAGCCCCAGCATTTT. This codes for CASTPGVDQPQHF.

The chain recombines TRBV6-5 with TRBJ2-7; D uncertain. Germline CDR1 MNHEY, CDR2 SVGAGI. The CDR3 loop spans 16 amino acids. Trimming pared 0 bases from V and 0 bases from J, leaving 12 bases between. The CDR3 region is CASSYSRVRSSYEQYF. CDR3 coding DNA: TGTGCCAGCAGTTACTCGAGAGTCCGAAGCTCCTACGAGCAGTACTTC.

This chain uses TRBV4-3 with TRBJ2-1; D gene uncertain. Germline V lookup: CDR1 LGHNA, CDR2 YSLEER. CDR3 length: 11 residues. V was clipped by 1 base and J by 13 bases, with 8 bases between them. The DNA for the CDR3 is TGCGCCAGCAGCCAAGGCCAGATACAGTTCTTC. Translation gives CASSQGQIQFF.

The chain is built from TRBV2 and TRBJ1-1; no clear D gene. This CDR3 comprises 14 residues. Trimming cost V 8 bases and J 7 bases, with 20 bases left between them. CDR1 SNHLY and CDR2 FYNNEI come from the germline V gene. This CDR3 is CASVLADPTGEAFF. The DNA of the CDR3 is TGTGCCAGCGTCCTCGCGGACCCGACCGGTGAAGCTTTCTTT. The entire variable domain, with the rest obtained from reference TRBV2 and TRBJ1-1, is as follows: EPEVTQTPSHQVTQMGQEVILRCVPISNHLYFYWYRQILGQKVEFLVSFYNNEISEKSEIFDDQFSVERPDGSNFTLKIRSTKLEDSAMYFCASVLADPTGEAFFGQGTRLTVV.

The CDR3 protein is CASSVGEDTQYF. As DNA, the CDR3 is TGTGCCAGCAGCGTAGGTGAAGATACGCAGTATTTT. The chain is built from TRBV9 and TRBJ2-3; D is undetermined. The V and J ends lost 0 bases and 5 bases respectively, with 4 bases between them. CDR3 length: 12 residues. Germline V gene lookup returns CDR1 SGDLS and CDR2 YYNGEE.